This TCR beta chain was retrieved from a study of cytomegalovirus exposure and HLA in healthy donors. The wider study: HLA-typed donors contributed approximately 92 million unique TCRs, which were held in an early data release. Study-wide results and caveats: In a later analysis, a missense DCLRE1C variant was linked to TCR beta V- and J-gene trimming. Later on, an analysis tied 15,000 to 20,000 TCR beta sequences to HLA alleles at 0.05 false discovery rate. Cytomegalovirus association was assigned to under 200 TCR beta chains.

Trimming took 0 bases from V and 0 from J, leaving 12 bases between them. There are 16 residues in the CDR3. Germline V CDR1 and CDR2: GTSNPN, SVGIG (reference sequence). 13 Jbeta primers and 60 Vbeta primers were used for the PCR. Sequencing used immunoSEQ multiplex PCR; TCRdb keeps in-frame clones, though not all of them. The sample lists a few hundred thousand clones; approximately 82% were seen once. Regarding this clone: The antigen remains unidentified.

The genes are TRBV30 and TRBJ1-3; D gene unclear. Sequenced: PBMCs. The receptor was derived from an older woman in good health and CMV-seropositive. The CDR3 region is CAWSVRYKNSGNTIYF. The CDR3 bases are TGTGCCTGGAGTGTACGGTATAAAAACTCTGGAAACACCATATATTTT.